This TCR beta chain appears in the sequencing data of a study of early T cells in non-severe SARS-CoV-2 infection. Study details: Unsorted whole blood bulk RNA was sequenced, with unpaired chains.

J was trimmed by 4 bases and V by 1 base; bases with no gene match: 7. CDR1 and CDR2 from the germline V gene are SGHTA and FQGNSA. The CDR3 consists of 18 residues. This clonotype was recorded a few times. Attached unique molecular identifiers marked individual cDNA molecules. One entry per CDR3 protein results from TCRdb running MiXCR on the 5' RACE reads. The table shows more than 90,000 distinct CDR3 sequences, with about 12% occurring only once. The chain employs TRBV7-2 and TRBJ2-3; 14 nucleotides match TRBD2. Input material: whole blood. The receptor was isolated from an adult who was a healthcare worker with PCR-confirmed SARS-CoV-2 infection or an uninfected control (not recorded which). The CDR3 DNA reads TGTGCCAGCAGCTTAGTGGCGACTAGCGGGGGGGCCGCAGATACGCAGTATTTT. It yields the protein CASSLVATSGGAADTQYF. The variable domain in full, with the rest retrieved from reference TRBV7-2 and TRBJ2-3, is GAGVSQSPSNKVTEKGKDVELRCDPISGHTALYWYRQSLGQGLEFLIYFQGNSAPDKSGLPSDRFSAERTGGSVSTLTIQRTQQEDSAVYLCASSLVATSGGAADTQYFGPGTRLTVL.